This T cell receptor (beta chain) was captured in a study of blood T cell repertoires in COVID-19. Study-level background: T cells, B-cell-depleted T cells, or PBMCs provided the cDNA or gDNA that served as material.

Profiled with immunoSEQ multiplex PCR; TCRdb holds only in-frame clones, not every one. The sample includes hundreds of thousands of clones, 85% seen only once; the top ten take roughly a sixth. This CDR3 is built from 14 residues. V lost 9 bases, J lost 4 bases, and 10 bases stayed unmatched. CDR1 is MDHEN and CDR2 is SYDVKM in the germline V gene. This clone was recorded once. The J gene is TRBJ1-1, the V gene TRBV28; 8 bases agree with TRBD1. The sample consisted of PBMCs or T cells enriched from blood (not recorded which). The receptor was derived from a man aged 40-50 years who had recovered from COVID-19. DNA for the CDR3: TGTGCCAGTAACCCTTCAGGGGGCGGCACTGAAGCTTTCTTT. Translating it yields CASNPSGGGTEAFF.